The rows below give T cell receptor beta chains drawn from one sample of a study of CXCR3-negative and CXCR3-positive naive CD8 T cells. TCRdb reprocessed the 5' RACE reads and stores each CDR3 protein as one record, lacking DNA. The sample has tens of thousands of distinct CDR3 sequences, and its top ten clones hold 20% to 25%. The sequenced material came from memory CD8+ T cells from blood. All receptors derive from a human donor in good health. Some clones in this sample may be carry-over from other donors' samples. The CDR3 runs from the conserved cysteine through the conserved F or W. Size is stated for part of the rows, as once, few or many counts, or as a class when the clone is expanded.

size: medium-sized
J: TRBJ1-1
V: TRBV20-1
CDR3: CSASPLDRNTEAFF

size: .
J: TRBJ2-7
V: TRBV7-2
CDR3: CASSLLTGVEQYF

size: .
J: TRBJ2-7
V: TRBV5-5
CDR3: CASSLRGALSYEQYF

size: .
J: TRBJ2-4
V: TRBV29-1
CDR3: CSVVAEGKNIQYF

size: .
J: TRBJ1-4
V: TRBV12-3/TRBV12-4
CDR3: CASSQPGLYQVEKLFF

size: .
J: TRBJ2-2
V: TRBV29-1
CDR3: CSVEWVTGELFF

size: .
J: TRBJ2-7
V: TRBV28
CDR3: CASSLSGPTYEQYF

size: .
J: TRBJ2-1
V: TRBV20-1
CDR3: CSASSGRSYNEQFF

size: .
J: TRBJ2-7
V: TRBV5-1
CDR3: CASSFQGISYEQYF

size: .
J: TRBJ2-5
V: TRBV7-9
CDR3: CASSQGLAGFSYF

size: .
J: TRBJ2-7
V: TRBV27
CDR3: CASSSPGLAGYEQYF

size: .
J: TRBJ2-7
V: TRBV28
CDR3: CASTTPDRGHEQYF

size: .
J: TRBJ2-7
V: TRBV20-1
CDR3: CSARDKGPTGYEQYF

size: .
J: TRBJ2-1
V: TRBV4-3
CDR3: CASSQRGNYNEQFF

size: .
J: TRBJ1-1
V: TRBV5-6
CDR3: CASSLIGDTEAFF

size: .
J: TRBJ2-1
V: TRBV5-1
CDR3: CASSLEAGDVVWGVGNEQFF

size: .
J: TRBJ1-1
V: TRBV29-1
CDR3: CSVLLDGTSNTEAFF

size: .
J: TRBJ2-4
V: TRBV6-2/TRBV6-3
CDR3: CASSHEQVLVQYF

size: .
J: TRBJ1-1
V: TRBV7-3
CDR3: CASSLGGQTNTEAFF

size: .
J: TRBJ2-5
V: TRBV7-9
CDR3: CASRTGIQETQYF

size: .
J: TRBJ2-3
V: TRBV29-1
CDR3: CSVEAGYSTDTQYF

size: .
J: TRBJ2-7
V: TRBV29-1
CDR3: CSVTGVLSSYEQYF

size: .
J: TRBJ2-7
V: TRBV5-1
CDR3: CASSLLAADEQYF

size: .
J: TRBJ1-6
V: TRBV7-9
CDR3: CASSGDSSYNSPLHF

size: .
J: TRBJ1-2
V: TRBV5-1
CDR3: CASSLAQGGYGYTF

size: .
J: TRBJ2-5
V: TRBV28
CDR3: CASSAQGYQETQYF

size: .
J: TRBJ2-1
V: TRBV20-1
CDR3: CSARGIASSYNEQFF

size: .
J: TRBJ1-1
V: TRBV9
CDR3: CASSVLFPWDTEAFF

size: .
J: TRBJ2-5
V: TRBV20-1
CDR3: CSAELRHQETQYF

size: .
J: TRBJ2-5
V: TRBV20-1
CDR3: CSARTGQYLETQYF

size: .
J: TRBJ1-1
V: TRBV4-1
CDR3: CASSQWLEDTEAFF

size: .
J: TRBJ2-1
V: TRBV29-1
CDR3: CSVFGAVPEQFF

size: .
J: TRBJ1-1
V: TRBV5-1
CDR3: CASSPLGEEAFF